The 7 T cell receptor beta chains given below trace back to one sample, sequenced in a study of cytomegalovirus exposure and HLA in healthy donors. Produced via immunoSEQ multiplex PCR; TCRdb's table is partial and in-frame only. Here the sample spans 150,000 to 200,000 clones, approximately 86% being singletons. Input material: PBMCs. The receptors shown here come from a woman aged 18-29 years in good health and CMV-seronegative.

V is TRBV7-6 and J is TRBJ2-5; 9 bases align to TRBD2. The CDR3 runs 14 residues. Germline values: CDR1 SGHVS, CDR2 FNYEAQ. The ends lost 5 bases at V and 5 bases at J; junction bases unmatched: 6. The DNA of the CDR3 is TGTGCCAGCAGCCCGACTAGCGGCTGGGAGACCCAGTACTTC. The encoded protein is CASSPTSGWETQYF.

This chain connects TRBV18 to TRBJ1-1, with TRBD1 identical over 8 bases. Germline CDR1 reads KGHSH; CDR2 reads LQKENI. The CDR3 is 14 residues long. Losses at the gene ends were 3 bases for V and 2 bases for J; bases not matched to a gene: 2. The CDR3 nucleotides are TGTGCCAGCTCACCGGACAGGGTTAACACTGAAGCTTTCTTT. This sequence encodes CASSPDRVNTEAFF.

The V call is TRBV5-6, the J call TRBJ1-6, with 7 bases lining up with TRBD1. The CDR3 is 15 residues long. In germline, CDR1 is SGHDT, CDR2 YYEEEE. V lost 2 bases and J lost 7; bases outside the gene matches: 6. The CDR3 spells CASSLIQGWNSPLHF. The CDR3 DNA sequence: TGTGCCAGCAGCTTAATACAGGGGTGGAATTCACCCCTCCACTTT.

The chain recombines TRBV4-1 with TRBJ2-1, with 11 bases identical to TRBD2. The CDR3 spans 16 residues. J lost 6 bases, V lost 0 bases, and 4 bases had no gene match. Germline V lookup: CDR1 MGHRA, CDR2 YSYEKL. The CDR3 DNA reads TGCGCCAGCAGCCAAGATCGACTAGCGGGACGCAATGAGCAGTTCTTC. It yields the protein CASSQDRLAGRNEQFF.

The CDR3 DNA sequence: TGTGCCAGCAGCTTACCAGGGGGCGCGGATGGCTACACCTTC. This translates into CASSLPGGADGYTF. The chain is built from TRBV5-4 and TRBJ1-2; 8 bases are a match to TRBD1. Germline lookup yields CDR1 SGHNT and CDR2 YYREEE (reference sequence). The CDR3 covers 14 residues. Trimming took 2 bases from V and 6 from J; bases not matched to a gene: 6. Looking up the rest from reference TRBV5-4 and TRBJ1-2 gives the full variable domain: ETGVTQSPTHLIKTRGQQVTLRCSSQSGHNTVSWYQQALGQGPQFIFQYYREEENGRGNFPPRFSGLQFPNYSSELNVNALELDDSALYLCASSLPGGADGYTFGSGTRLTVV.

The V and J genes are TRBV13 and TRBJ2-5; TRBD2 aligns across 9 bases. Trimming cost V 2 bases and J 2 bases; bases outside gene matches: 6. Germline CDR1 PRHDT, CDR2 FYEKMQ (reference sequence). The CDR3 sequence is 16 residues long. This chain's CDR3 is CASSLWASGVQETQYF. The CDR3 nucleotides are TGTGCCAGCAGCTTATGGGCTAGCGGGGTGCAAGAGACCCAGTACTTC. Together with reference TRBV13 and TRBJ2-5, the CDR3 gives the full variable domain: AAGVIQSPRHLIKEKRETATLKCYPIPRHDTVYWYQQGPGQDPQFLISFYEKMQSDKGSIPDRFSAQQFSDYHSELNMSSLELGDSALYFCASSLWASGVQETQYFGPGTRLLVL.

The V call is TRBV19, the J call TRBJ2-2, with 8 bases identical to TRBD1. V was clipped by 10 bases and J by 3 bases; unmatched bases: 7. CDR3 size: 14 residues. Germline V gene sequence: CDR1 LNHDA, CDR2 SQIVND (reference sequence). The chain's CDR3 is CAIRTGRHTGELFF. In nucleotides, the CDR3 is TGTGCCATACGGACAGGGAGACACACCGGGGAGCTGTTTTTT.